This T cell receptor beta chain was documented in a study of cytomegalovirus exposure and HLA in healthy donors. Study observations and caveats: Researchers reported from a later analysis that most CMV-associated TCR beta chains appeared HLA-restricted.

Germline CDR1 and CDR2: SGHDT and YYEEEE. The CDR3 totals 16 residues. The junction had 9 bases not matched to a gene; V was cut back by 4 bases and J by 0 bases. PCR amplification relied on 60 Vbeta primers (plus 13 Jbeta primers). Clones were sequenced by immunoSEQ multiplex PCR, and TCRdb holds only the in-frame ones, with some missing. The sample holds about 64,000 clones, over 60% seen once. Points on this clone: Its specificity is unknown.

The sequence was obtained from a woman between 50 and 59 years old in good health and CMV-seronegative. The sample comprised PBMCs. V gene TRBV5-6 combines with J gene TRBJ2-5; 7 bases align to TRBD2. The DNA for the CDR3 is TGTGCCAGCAGCCAAGGTGCGGGAGTGTACCAAGAGACCCAGTACTTC. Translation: CASSQGAGVYQETQYF.